The 32 T cell receptor beta chains below were found in one sample sequenced in a study of blood T cell repertoires in COVID-19. Using immunoSEQ multiplex PCR, the repertoire was profiled, and TCRdb retains in-frame clones only, with some absent. The sample yields 200,000 to 250,000 clones, roughly 84% seen once. Specimen: peripheral blood. The receptors were sampled from a woman older than 75 with acute or convalescent COVID-19.

The rearrangement links TRBV9 to TRBJ1-3, with D possibly matching TRBD1 (5 bases). Germline V gene sequence: CDR1 SGDLS, CDR2 YYNGEE. V lost 0 bases, J lost 8 bases, and 15 bases lay in between. The CDR3 covers 15 residues. This CDR3 reads CASSVEGRAWDTIYF. CDR3 DNA sequence: TGTGCCAGCAGCGTAGAGGGCAGGGCATGGGACACCATATATTTT.

The gene calls are TRBV5-4 and TRBJ1-4, with TRBD1 matching 7 bases. Per germline, CDR1 SGHNT and CDR2 YYREEE (reference sequence). After removal of 1 base from V and 6 bases from J, the junction contained 12 bases not matched to a gene. The CDR3 runs 17 residues. The CDR3 sequence: CASSLTAPGRGDEKLFF. DNA for the CDR3: TGTGCCAGCAGCTTGACGGCCCCCGGCAGGGGGGATGAAAAACTGTTTTTT.

V is TRBV18 and J is TRBJ1-2, with TRBD1 matching 7 bases. The germline gives CDR1 KGHSH, CDR2 LQKENI. With V trimmed by 4 bases and J by 7 bases, 9 bases remained unmatched. This CDR3 comprises 14 residues. DNA for the CDR3: TGTGCCAGCTCACAGTTGACAGGGCGGAGTGGCTACACCTTC. It yields the protein CASSQLTGRSGYTF.

This chain links TRBV7-2 with TRBJ2-1; no clear D. Germline CDR1 is SGHTA and CDR2 is FQGNSA. The ends were cut back, 1 base at V and 15 bases at J, with 13 bases in the middle. The length of the CDR3 is 12 residues. The CDR3 DNA follows: TGTGCCAGCAGCTTAGATTGGTACGTGGCGTTCTTC. It encodes CASSLDWYVAFF.

J is TRBJ1-6 and V is TRBV3-1 (or the pseudogene TRBV3-2); 7 bases are shared with TRBD1. The CDR3 consists of 18 residues. Germline CDR1 is LGHDT and CDR2 is YNNKEL (reference sequence). Trimming removed 3 bases from V and 2 bases from J; junction bases left unmatched: 10. The CDR3 sequence: CASSHNRGPIAYNSPLHF. CDR3 bases: TGTGCCAGCAGCCACAACAGGGGCCCTATAGCCTATAATTCACCCCTCCACTTT.

This clone was detected a few times. V gene TRBV28 combines with J gene TRBJ1-5; D gene unclear. The CDR3 runs to 13 residues. V was shortened by 8 bases and J by 0 bases, with 8 bases between the two germline ends. Per the germline V gene, CDR1 is MDHEN and CDR2 is SYDVKM. The CDR3 region has the DNA TGTGCCAGCGCCCGGGATAGCAATCAGCCCCAGCATTTT. This codes for CASARDSNQPQHF.

Concerning this clone: This CDR3 is also generated by other DNA sequences in the sample. The chain carries TRBV14 and TRBJ2-7; D remains unclear. The CDR3 length is 11 residues. Trimming stripped 1 base from V and 4 bases from J, with 2 bases between. Germline CDR1 reads SGHDN; CDR2 reads FVKESK. The CDR3 is CASSQAYEQYF. The CDR3 DNA reads TGTGCCAGCAGCCAAGCTTACGAGCAGTACTTC. Looking up the rest from reference TRBV14 and TRBJ2-7 gives the full variable domain: EAGVTQFPSHSVIEKGQTVTLRCDPISGHDNLYWYRRVMGKEIKFLLHFVKESKQDESGMPNNRFLAERTGGTYSTLKVQPAELEDSGVYFCASSQAYEQYFGPGTRLTVT.

The V gene is TRBV19, the J gene TRBJ2-1; 8 nucleotides align to TRBD1. Trimming took 5 bases from V and 5 from J; bases not matched to a gene: 14. Germline V CDR1 and CDR2: LNHDA, SQIVND (reference sequence). The CDR3 has 17 amino acids. The CDR3 sequence: CASSGFRDRIVNNEQFF. CDR3 sequence (DNA): TGTGCCAGTAGTGGCTTCCGGGACAGGATAGTCAACAATGAGCAGTTCTTC.

This chain connects TRBV6-5 to TRBJ1-2, with a possible D match to TRBD1 (5 bases). The CDR3 extends over 14 amino acids. Trimming removed 2 bases from V and 3 bases from J, with 10 bases in between. Germline CDR1 reads MNHEY; CDR2 reads SVGAGI. The CDR3 here is CASSYRREDYGYTF. The DNA for the CDR3 is TGTGCCAGCAGTTACCGCAGGGAAGACTATGGCTACACCTTC.

V gene TRBV3-1 (or the pseudogene TRBV3-2) combines with J gene TRBJ2-3; possibly TRBD1 for D (5 bases). The CDR3 is made up of 15 amino acids. Germline-derived CDR1 and CDR2 are LGHDT and YNNKEL (reference sequence). V was pared by 1 base and J by 1 base, with 9 bases between. CDR3 DNA sequence: TGTGCCAGCAGCCAAGGGACAAGCCGCACAGATACGCAGTATTTT. The encoded protein is CASSQGTSRTDTQYF.

The V call is TRBV30, the J call TRBJ1-1; D not resolved. V lost 2 bases and J lost 1, with 5 bases in between. CDR3 length equals 12 residues. In germline, CDR1 is GTSNPN, CDR2 SVGIG (reference sequence). The DNA for the CDR3 is TGTGCCTGGAGTCCCCAGAACACTGAAGCTTTCTTT. Amino acid sequence: CAWSPQNTEAFF.

This chain links TRBV23-1 with TRBJ1-1, with D uncertain. TRBV23-1 is treated as an ORF (open reading frame) with a function not yet certain. Trimming left V 2 bases short and J 1 base short, with 11 bases between. CDR3 length: 15 residues. CDR3: CASSQTPRRNTEAFF. CDR3 sequence (DNA): TGCGCCAGCAGTCAAACCCCCCGGAGGAACACTGAAGCTTTCTTT.

This clone was picked up one time. The V and J genes are TRBV19 and TRBJ1-3, with no clear D. The CDR3 covers 15 residues. V was pared by 1 base and J by 2 bases, with 9 bases between. CDR1 LNHDA and CDR2 SQIVND come from the germline V gene (reference sequence). CDR3 DNA sequence: TGTGCCAGTAGTATAGGAGGGTCGGCTGGAAACACCATATATTTT. It yields the protein CASSIGGSAGNTIYF.

The chain uses TRBV5-4 and TRBJ1-3, with D maybe TRBD1 (6 bases). This CDR3 is built from 19 residues. V was shortened by 4 bases and J by 0 bases, with 23 bases between the two germline ends. The germline V gene encodes CDR1 SGHNT and CDR2 YYREEE (reference sequence). The CDR3 DNA sequence: TGTGCCAGCAGCGCGGACGGGACATTTGCCGCGAGCTCTGGAAACACCATATATTTT. Residues: CASSADGTFAASSGNTIYF. Using reference TRBV5-4 and TRBJ1-3 for the parts outside the CDR3, the full variable domain is ETGVTQSPTHLIKTRGQQVTLRCSSQSGHNTVSWYQQALGQGPQFIFQYYREEENGRGNFPPRFSGLQFPNYSSELNVNALELDDSALYLCASSADGTFAASSGNTIYFGEGSWLTVV.

This chain joins TRBV19 and TRBJ1-5, with D perhaps TRBD1 (6 bases). Per germline, CDR1 LNHDA and CDR2 SQIVND (reference sequence). The CDR3 is made up of 15 amino acids. V was cut by 3 bases and J by 6 bases, with 15 bases left in between. The CDR3 region has the DNA TGTGCCAGTAGTATGCCCGAGGGGGTGGGTCAGCCCCAGCATTTT. It encodes CASSMPEGVGQPQHF.

Only one count was recorded for this clone. The chain links TRBV25-1 to TRBJ1-1, with D possibly being TRBD1 (6 bases). CDR1 is MGHDK, CDR2 SYGVNS, per germline. CDR3 length equals 13 residues. Between the trimmed V and J ends, which lost 8 bases and 4 bases, there was a span of 14 bases. Here the CDR3 DNA reads TGTGCCAGCTCCAGGGGCTCAGGCACTGAAGCTTTCTTT. As protein: CASSRGSGTEAFF.

V gene TRBV5-6 combines with J gene TRBJ1-6; D call uncertain. This CDR3 comprises 12 residues. Germline V gene data show CDR1 as SGHDT and CDR2 as YYEEEE. Trimming removed 0 bases from V and 18 bases from J, with 13 bases in between. The CDR3 DNA is TGTGCCAGCAGCTTGGGAGAGGGTCTTACCCACTTT. Its translation: CASSLGEGLTHF. The full variable domain, completed using reference TRBV5-6 and TRBJ1-6, is DAGVTQSPTHLIKTRGQQVTLRCSPKSGHDTVSWYQQALGQGPQFIFQYYEEEERQRGNFPDRFSGHQFPNYSSELNVNALLLGDSALYLCASSLGEGLTHFGNGTRLTVT.

This rearrangement joins TRBV5-6 to TRBJ2-5; 9 bases are a match to TRBD2. CDR3 size: 14 residues. V trimming: 3 bases; J trimming: 4 bases; junction bases outside the gene matches: 4. Per germline, CDR1 SGHDT and CDR2 YYEEEE. The CDR3 loop is CASSSGLAGETQYF. In nucleotides, the CDR3 is TGTGCCAGCAGCTCGGGACTAGCCGGAGAGACCCAGTACTTC.

This sequence joins TRBV7-9 and TRBJ2-7; the match to TRBD1 covers 7 bases. The ends lost 0 bases at V and 5 bases at J; junction bases unmatched: 10. Germline CDR1 and CDR2: SEHNR and FQNEAQ (reference sequence). The CDR3 sequence is 16 residues long. The chain's CDR3 is CASSLAGQRFEHEQYF. The CDR3 coding sequence is TGTGCCAGCAGCTTAGCGGGACAGCGGTTCGAACACGAGCAGTACTTC. Full variable domain (outside the CDR3, taken from reference TRBV7-9 and TRBJ2-7): DTGVSQNPRHKITKRGQNVTFRCDPISEHNRLYWYRQTLGQGPEFLTYFQNEAQLEKSRLLSDRFSAERPKGSFSTLEIQRTEQGDSAMYLCASSLAGQRFEHEQYFGPGTRLTVT.

This chain connects TRBV2 to TRBJ1-2, with D possibly TRBD1 on 6 matching bases. Trimming removed 2 bases at V and 14 bases at J, with 12 bases between. Germline CDR1 reads SNHLY; CDR2 reads FYNNEI. The CDR3 runs 11 residues. The CDR3 coding sequence is TGTGCCAGCAGTGAATACAGGGAAACAACCTTC. Translating gives CASSEYRETTF.

The chain joins TRBV5-1 to TRBJ2-5; TRBD2 matches at 9 bases. The V segment lost 4 bases and the J segment 5 bases; nucleotides outside the gene matches: 9. CDR3 length equals 15 residues. CDR1 and CDR2 from the germline V gene are SGHRS and YFSETQ. The chain's CDR3 is CASSTQGLARETQYF. The CDR3 DNA follows: TGCGCCAGCAGCACCCAGGGACTAGCTCGGGAGACCCAGTACTTC.

The CDR3 DNA is TGTGCCAGCAGCCTGGGACAGTGGGCACCCCTCCACTTT. Translated: CASSLGQWAPLHF. The genes are TRBV27 and TRBJ1-6, with 7 bases matching TRBD1. Germline V gives CDR1 MNHEY, CDR2 SMNVEV (reference sequence). This CDR3 is built from 13 residues. J gave up 11 bases and V 6 bases, and 7 bases lay outside the gene matches.

This sequence joins TRBV18 and TRBJ2-7, with D hard to call. Trimming left V 5 bases short and J 3 bases short, with 8 bases between. CDR3 length: 12 amino acids. Germline V gives CDR1 KGHSH, CDR2 LQKENI. DNA of the CDR3: TGTGCCAGCTCATTCGCAGGCTACGAGCAGTACTTC. Translated: CASSFAGYEQYF.

This clone was seen just once. This chain joins TRBV4-1 and TRBJ2-3, with TRBD2 as a possible D gene (6 bases). V was shortened by 1 base and J by 2 bases, with 13 bases between the two germline ends. CDR1 and CDR2 (germline): MGHRA, YSYEKL. The CDR3 loop spans 16 amino acids. The CDR3 nucleotides are TGCGCCAGCAGCCAAGGGGCGGGGAGACTCACAGATACGCAGTATTTT. Translating gives CASSQGAGRLTDTQYF.

This chain links TRBV6-6 with TRBJ1-6, with D tentatively TRBD1 (5 bases). Trimming removed 2 bases from V and 5 bases from J, with 7 bases in between. Germline V lookup: CDR1 MNHNY, CDR2 SVGAGI (reference sequence). This CDR3 contains 14 residues. The DNA of the CDR3 is TGTGCCAGCAGTTACGGAGGGGATAATTCACCCCTCCACTTT. Translated, it gives CASSYGGDNSPLHF.

This chain links TRBV2 with TRBJ1-2; the D gene is possibly TRBD1 (5 bases). V was shortened by 0 bases and J by 4 bases, with 12 bases between the two germline ends. Looked up from germline, CDR1 is SNHLY and CDR2 is FYNNEI. This CDR3 has 15 residues. The CDR3 sequence: CASSEATGTSYGYTF. The CDR3 bases are TGTGCCAGCAGTGAAGCTACAGGTACGAGCTATGGCTACACCTTC.

The CDR3 DNA reads TGTGCCAGTAGTCTACAGGGGCCACCCCTCCACTTT. Translation gives CASSLQGPPLHF. The J gene is TRBJ1-6, the V gene TRBV19; 7 bases fit TRBD1. The trim removed 5 bases at V and 11 bases at J, leaving 3 bases unmatched. The CDR3 sequence is 12 residues long. Looked up from germline, CDR1 is LNHDA and CDR2 is SQIVND (reference sequence).

The chain is built from TRBV19 and TRBJ1-2; D is undetermined. Deletions cut 4 bases from V and 9 bases from J, with 18 bases between. The CDR3 is made up of 14 amino acids. CDR1 is LNHDA and CDR2 is SQIVND in the germline V gene (reference sequence). CDR3 coding DNA: TGTGCCAGTAGTAGCTTGGGCAGAATTTCCAGCTACACCTTC. As protein: CASSSLGRISSYTF.

The V call is TRBV30, the J call TRBJ1-2; 8 bases fit TRBD1. The CDR3 is 14 amino acids. CDR1 GTSNPN and CDR2 SVGIG come from the germline V gene (reference sequence). V shed 1 base, J shed 6 bases, and the junction held 7 bases outside the gene matches. DNA of the CDR3: TGTGCCTGGAGTGCACCGGGACAGGTCCATGGCTACACCTTC. This sequence encodes CAWSAPGQVHGYTF. Using reference TRBV30 and TRBJ1-2 for the parts outside the CDR3, the full variable domain is SQTIHQWPATLVQPVGSPLSLECTVEGTSNPNLYWYRQAAGRGLQLLFYSVGIGQISSEVPQNLSASRPQDRQFILSSKKLLLSDSGFYLCAWSAPGQVHGYTFGSGTRLTVV.

The gene calls are TRBV11-3 and TRBJ1-1; TRBD1 is a possible D gene (6 bases). This CDR3 is 14 amino acids long. The germline V gene has CDR1 SGHNT and CDR2 YENEEA. V shed 3 bases and J shed 1 base, with 9 bases lying between them. The CDR3 protein is CASSFQTGNTEAFF. The CDR3 DNA reads as TGTGCCAGCAGCTTCCAGACAGGGAACACTGAAGCTTTCTTT.

The chain couples TRBV3-1 (or the pseudogene TRBV3-2) to TRBJ1-1, with no clear D. This CDR3 is 14 amino acids long. The V gene lost 6 bases and the J gene lost 6 bases, with 17 bases spanning the gap. Germline V gives CDR1 LGHDT, CDR2 YNNKEL (reference sequence). CDR3 sequence reads: CASSLPGGWAEAFF. The CDR3 nucleotides read TGTGCCAGCAGTCTCCCAGGTGGGTGGGCTGAAGCTTTCTTT.

The J gene is TRBJ2-7, the V gene TRBV7-2; 12 bases match TRBD2. CDR1 and CDR2 from the germline V gene are SGHTA and FQGNSA. The CDR3 runs 15 residues. Trimming removed 10 bases from V and 0 bases from J; junction bases left unmatched: 7. In DNA, the CDR3 is TGTGCCACCGGGCTAGCGGGGGGGCTCTCCTACGAGCAGTACTTC. Its protein product is CATGLAGGLSYEQYF.